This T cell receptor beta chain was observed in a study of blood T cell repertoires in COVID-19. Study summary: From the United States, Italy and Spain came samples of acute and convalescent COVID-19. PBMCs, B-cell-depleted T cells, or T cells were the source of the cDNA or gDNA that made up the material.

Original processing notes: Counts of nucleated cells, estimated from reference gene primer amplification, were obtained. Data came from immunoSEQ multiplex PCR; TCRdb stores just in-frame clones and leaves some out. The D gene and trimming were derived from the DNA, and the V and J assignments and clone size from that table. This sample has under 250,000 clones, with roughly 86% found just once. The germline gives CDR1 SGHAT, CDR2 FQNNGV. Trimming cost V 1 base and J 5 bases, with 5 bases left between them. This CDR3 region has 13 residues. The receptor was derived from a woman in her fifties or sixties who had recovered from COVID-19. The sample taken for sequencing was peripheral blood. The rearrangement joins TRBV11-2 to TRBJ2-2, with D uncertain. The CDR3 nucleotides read TGTGCCAGCAGCTTAGTCCGGACCGGGGAGCTGTTTTTT. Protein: CASSLVRTGELFF.